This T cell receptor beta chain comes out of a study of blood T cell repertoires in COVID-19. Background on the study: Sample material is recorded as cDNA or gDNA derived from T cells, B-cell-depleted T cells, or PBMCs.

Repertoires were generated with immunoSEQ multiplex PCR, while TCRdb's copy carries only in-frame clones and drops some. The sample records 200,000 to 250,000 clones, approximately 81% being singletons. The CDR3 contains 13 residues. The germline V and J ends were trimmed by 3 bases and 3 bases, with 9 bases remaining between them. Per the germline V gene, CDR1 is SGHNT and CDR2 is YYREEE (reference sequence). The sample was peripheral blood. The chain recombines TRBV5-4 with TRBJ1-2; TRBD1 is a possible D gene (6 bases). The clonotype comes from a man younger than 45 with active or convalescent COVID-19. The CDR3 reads CASSSGQYYGYTF. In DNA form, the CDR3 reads TGTGCCAGCAGCTCCGGACAGTACTATGGCTACACCTTC.